This TCR beta chain was found in a study of Tregs in tolerant kidney transplant recipients. Regarding the study as a whole: Tolerant patients' donor-specific Tregs expanded beyond overall Tregs, suggesting antigen-driven growth. Tregs expanded with activated donor B cells seemed most donor-specific. Validation in larger populations is needed because few patients were studied.

The nonmyeloablative bone marrow transplants came from related graft donors, with transient mixed chimerism. CD4+CD25+CD127- Tregs, CD4+CD25- non-Tregs, CD4 and CD8 cells were sorted. V was cut by 0 bases and J by 5 bases, with 11 bases left in between. In germline, CDR1 is SGHKS, CDR2 YYEKEE (reference sequence). The length of the CDR3 is 14 residues. A word on this clone: Its antigen is undetermined.

Measured with immunoSEQ multiplex PCR; TCRdb has only the in-frame clones, and not every one. The data contain 65,000 to 85,000 clones, 75% to 95% of them singletons. The TCR sequence derives from a human patient who received a combined kidney and bone marrow transplant. Some of these T cells may belong to the graft donor. The chain has TRBV5-5 and TRBJ1-1; D might be TRBD1 (6 bases). The sample was CD4+ T cells from blood (PBMCs), taken 24 months after the transplant. The DNA of the CDR3 is TGTGCCAGCAGCTTGGAACAGGGTAATACTGAAGCTTTCTTT. Translation: CASSLEQGNTEAFF.